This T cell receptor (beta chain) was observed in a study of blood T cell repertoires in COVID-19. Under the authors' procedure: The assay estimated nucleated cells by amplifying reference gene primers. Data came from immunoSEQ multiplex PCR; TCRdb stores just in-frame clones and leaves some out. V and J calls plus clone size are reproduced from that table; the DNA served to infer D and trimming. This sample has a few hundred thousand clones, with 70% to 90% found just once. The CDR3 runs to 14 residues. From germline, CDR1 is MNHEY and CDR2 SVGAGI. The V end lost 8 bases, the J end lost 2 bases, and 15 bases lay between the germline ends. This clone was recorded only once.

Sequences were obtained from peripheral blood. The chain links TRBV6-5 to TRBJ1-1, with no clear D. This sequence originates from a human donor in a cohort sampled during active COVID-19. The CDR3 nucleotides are TGTGCCAGCTCTACGGGTTCCATTAACACTGAAGCTTTCTTT. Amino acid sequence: CASSTGSINTEAFF.